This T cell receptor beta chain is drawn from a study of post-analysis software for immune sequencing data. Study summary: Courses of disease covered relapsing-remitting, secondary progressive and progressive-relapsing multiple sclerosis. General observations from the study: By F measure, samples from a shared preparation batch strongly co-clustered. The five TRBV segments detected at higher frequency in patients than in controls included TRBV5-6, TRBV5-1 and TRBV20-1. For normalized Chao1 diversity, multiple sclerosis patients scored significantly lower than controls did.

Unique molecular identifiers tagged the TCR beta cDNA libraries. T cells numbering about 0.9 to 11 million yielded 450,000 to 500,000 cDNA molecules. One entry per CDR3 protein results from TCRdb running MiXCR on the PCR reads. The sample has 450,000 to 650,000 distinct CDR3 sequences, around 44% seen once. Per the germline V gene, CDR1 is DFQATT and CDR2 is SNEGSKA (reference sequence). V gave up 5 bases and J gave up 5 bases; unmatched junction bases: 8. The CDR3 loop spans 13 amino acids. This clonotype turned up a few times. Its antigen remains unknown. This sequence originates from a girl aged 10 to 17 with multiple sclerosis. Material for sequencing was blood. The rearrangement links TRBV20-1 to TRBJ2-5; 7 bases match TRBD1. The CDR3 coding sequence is TGCAGTGCTTTGACCCCCAGGGGGGAGACCCAGTACTTC. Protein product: CSALTPRGETQYF.